One and the same sample provided the 9 T cell receptor beta chains below, sequenced in a study of blood T cell repertoires in COVID-19. Measured with immunoSEQ multiplex PCR; TCRdb has only the in-frame clones, and not every one. The profile covers 240,000 or so clones, with around 86% appearing a single time and roughly 12% taken by the ten largest. The sample taken for sequencing was peripheral blood. The receptors were gathered from an elderly man with acute or convalescent COVID-19.

This clone was counted between two and nine times. The chain combines TRBV28 with TRBJ2-1, with TRBD2 matching over 14 bases. The CDR3 covers 18 residues. Germline-derived CDR1 and CDR2 are MDHEN and SYDVKM. Trimming cost V 7 bases and J 1 base; bases outside gene matches: 9. CDR3 DNA: TGTGCCAGCAATTCCGGGACTAGCGGGAGTAAGTCCTACAATGAGCAGTTCTTC. This translates into CASNSGTSGSKSYNEQFF.

The V call is TRBV7-9, the J call TRBJ1-2; D is unresolved. The CDR3 is made up of 15 amino acids. Germline V gives CDR1 SEHNR, CDR2 FQNEAQ (reference sequence). V gave up 5 bases and J gave up 8 bases, with 21 bases separating them. For the CDR3, the DNA is TGTGCCAGCAGCGGAGACGTCCCCGGGAGGTCCGGCTACACCTTC. Protein: CASSGDVPGRSGYTF.

The chain has TRBV10-2 and TRBJ1-5, with D tentatively TRBD1 (5 bases). V was shortened by 6 bases and J by 0 bases, with 15 bases between the two germline ends. This CDR3 contains 16 residues. CDR1 is WSHSY and CDR2 is SAAADI in the germline V gene. As DNA, the CDR3 is TGCGCCAGCAGCCCAGGGCCCCCGTATAGCAATCAGCCCCAGCATTTT. Its translation: CASSPGPPYSNQPQHF.

The chain couples TRBV24-1 to TRBJ1-1; a weak D match, TRBD1 (5 bases). V was shortened by 2 bases and J by 4 bases, with 10 bases between the two germline ends. CDR1 is KGHDR, CDR2 SFDVKD, per germline. The CDR3 totals 14 residues. CDR3 residues: CATSDWQGGTEAFF. In DNA, the CDR3 is TGTGCCACCAGTGATTGGCAGGGAGGCACTGAAGCTTTCTTT.

The chain couples TRBV24-1 to TRBJ1-2; 7 bases line up with TRBD1. Per germline, CDR1 KGHDR and CDR2 SFDVKD. The CDR3 extends over 14 amino acids. V lost 1 base, J lost 5 bases, and 3 bases stayed unmatched. The CDR3 loop is CATSDLEGAYGYTF. Here the CDR3 DNA reads TGTGCCACCAGTGATTTAGAGGGGGCGTATGGCTACACCTTC.

The chain employs TRBV2 and TRBJ2-7; a weak D match, TRBD1 (5 bases). CDR3 length: 15 amino acids. Trimming shortened V by 4 bases and J by 9 bases, and 22 bases separated the two germline ends. Germline V gives CDR1 SNHLY, CDR2 FYNNEI. CDR3 sequence (DNA): TGTGCCAGCAGTGTAAGGGGCTCCCACCTCGGCGGGCAGTACTTC. Translation gives CASSVRGSHLGGQYF.

This clone was seen once. The chain has TRBV2 and TRBJ2-1; possibly TRBD1 for D (5 bases). Germline CDR1 SNHLY, CDR2 FYNNEI. This CDR3 spans 15 amino acids. V was trimmed by 5 bases and J by 6 bases, leaving 17 bases between them. The CDR3 here is CASSPIRTTGNEQFF. The CDR3 DNA reads TGTGCCAGCAGTCCGATCAGGACAACGGGCAATGAGCAGTTCTTC.

This rearrangement joins TRBV3-1 (or the pseudogene TRBV3-2) to TRBJ2-2; D gene ambiguous. Trimming left V 1 base short and J 7 bases short, with 7 bases between. Germline assignment: CDR1 LGHDT and CDR2 YNNKEL (reference sequence). The length of the CDR3 is 13 residues. This CDR3 reads CASSQVWSGELFF. CDR3 in DNA: TGTGCCAGCAGCCAAGTCTGGAGCGGGGAGCTGTTTTTT.

The rearrangement joins TRBV5-4 to TRBJ1-2, with 9 bases identical to TRBD1. CDR1 SGHNT and CDR2 YYREEE come from the germline V gene (reference sequence). The junction had 8 bases not matched to a gene; V was cut back by 5 bases and J by 0 bases. There are 16 residues in the CDR3. In nucleotides, the CDR3 is TGTGCCAGCAGAGAGCAACAGGGGGCGCCTAACTATGGCTACACCTTC. This translates into CASREQQGAPNYGYTF. Full variable domain (missing parts from reference TRBV5-4 and TRBJ1-2): ETGVTQSPTHLIKTRGQQVTLRCSSQSGHNTVSWYQQALGQGPQFIFQYYREEENGRGNFPPRFSGLQFPNYSSELNVNALELDDSALYLCASREQQGAPNYGYTFGSGTRLTVV.